Below are 30 T cell receptor beta chains sequenced from a single sample in a study of shared clonotypes between healthy human individuals. Repertoires were generated with immunoSEQ multiplex PCR, while TCRdb's copy carries only in-frame clones and drops some. The sample consists of around 430,000 clones, around 79% of them appearing once. The specimen sequenced was PBMCs. The source of these receptors is a woman in her 40s in good health. Some clones in this sample may be carry-over from other donors' samples.

The chain has TRBV7-3 and TRBJ2-3, with 8 bases matching TRBD2. The CDR3 is 15 amino acids. From germline, CDR1 is SGHTA and CDR2 FQGTGA. V shed 0 bases and J 10 bases; nucleotides not matched to a gene: 9. As DNA, the CDR3 is TGTGCCAGCAGCTTAACCTCCGGGAGGGCCGACCCGCAGTATTTT. Its translation is CASSLTSGRADPQYF. The whole variable domain, filled in from reference TRBV7-3 and TRBJ2-3, reads GAGVSQTPSNKVTEKGKYVELRCDPISGHTALYWYRQSLGQGPEFLIYFQGTGAADDSGLPNDRFFAVRPEGSVSTLKIQRTERGDSAVYLCASSLTSGRADPQYFGPGTRLTVL.

The V call is TRBV5-4, the J call TRBJ2-3, with D tentatively TRBD1 or TRBD2 (5 bases each). Trimming pared 4 bases from V and 2 bases from J, leaving 11 bases between. The length of the CDR3 is 14 residues. The germline CDR1 and CDR2 sequences are SGHNT and YYREEE (reference sequence). The CDR3 DNA follows: TGTGCCAGCAGCGGGTGGGACCCCACAGATACGCAGTATTTT. This gives the protein CASSGWDPTDTQYF.

The chain couples TRBV6-1 to TRBJ2-1; possible D gene TRBD2, 6 bases. Trimming removed 3 bases at V and 3 bases at J, with 12 bases between. Germline CDR1 MNHNS, CDR2 SASEGT. This CDR3 has 15 residues. The CDR3 sequence: CASSENSGNYNEQFF. The CDR3 DNA reads as TGTGCCAGCAGTGAGAATAGCGGAAACTACAATGAGCAGTTCTTC.

This rearrangement joins TRBV7-2 to TRBJ2-7, with D possibly matching TRBD1 (6 bases). The CDR3 has 15 residues. The V end lost 1 base, the J end lost 2 bases, and 12 bases lay between the germline ends. In germline, CDR1 is SGHTA, CDR2 FQGNSA. The CDR3 DNA reads as TGTGCCAGCAGCTTAGGGGGGCGGACCCCCTACGAGCAGTACTTC. Its protein is CASSLGGRTPYEQYF.

The chain couples TRBV18 to TRBJ1-1; D is uncertain. V was cut by 4 bases and J by 4 bases, with 4 bases left in between. The germline gives CDR1 KGHSH, CDR2 LQKENI. The CDR3 length is 11 residues. The CDR3 protein is CASSQGTEAFF. The CDR3 region has the DNA TGTGCCAGCTCACAGGGCACTGAAGCTTTCTTT.

This chain connects TRBV14 to TRBJ2-2; TRBD2 might be the D (5 bases). The germline V gene has CDR1 SGHDN and CDR2 FVKESK. With 2 bases removed from V and 2 bases from J, the gap between germline ends came to 9 bases. This CDR3 is 15 amino acids long. CDR3: CASSQFGSNTGELFF. CDR3 sequence (DNA): TGTGCCAGCAGCCAATTTGGGAGCAACACCGGGGAGCTGTTTTTT.

V and J are TRBV18 and TRBJ2-1, with TRBD2 matching over 9 bases. The germline CDR1 and CDR2 sequences are KGHSH and LQKENI. Trimming took 5 bases from V and 7 from J; bases not matched to a gene: 6. The CDR3 has 14 amino acids. This CDR3 is CASSGSGRANEQFF. The DNA for the CDR3 is TGTGCCAGCTCAGGTAGCGGGAGAGCTAATGAGCAGTTCTTC.

The V gene is TRBV5-1, the J gene TRBJ2-5, with 16 bases aligning to TRBD2. The germline gives CDR1 SGHRS, CDR2 YFSETQ. The CDR3 is 15 amino acids. V lost 3 bases, J lost 5 bases, and 1 base stayed unmatched. The CDR3 DNA reads TGCGCCAGCAGCTCGGGACTAGCGGGAGGGGAGACCCAGTACTTC. Translation: CASSSGLAGGETQYF.

The chain uses TRBV30 and TRBJ1-6, with TRBD1 as a possible D gene (5 bases). This CDR3 is built from 14 residues. V lost 4 bases, J lost 8 bases, and 15 bases lay in between. Germline assignment: CDR1 GTSNPN and CDR2 SVGIG (reference sequence). The CDR3 loop reads CAWKRQPGDSPLHF. CDR3 DNA sequence: TGTGCCTGGAAAAGACAGCCCGGGGATTCACCCCTCCACTTT.

The chain links TRBV27 to TRBJ2-1; D uncertain. Germline V gene data show CDR1 as MNHEY and CDR2 as SMNVEV (reference sequence). The CDR3 is 15 amino acids. Trimming removed 3 bases from V and 3 bases from J, with 12 bases in between. CDR3 region: CASSLGDKDYNEQFF. The CDR3, as DNA: TGTGCCAGCAGTTTGGGTGACAAAGACTACAATGAGCAGTTCTTC.

J is TRBJ2-7 and V is TRBV7-9; D not certain. Germline CDR1 and CDR2: SEHNR and FQNEAQ (reference sequence). CDR3 length equals 13 residues. V was pared by 1 base and J by 7 bases, with 11 bases between. The DNA of the CDR3 is TGTGCCAGCAGCTTAGGGGCCGTGGGTGAGCAGTACTTC. Translation: CASSLGAVGEQYF. Complete variable domain (other parts from reference TRBV7-9 and TRBJ2-7): DTGVSQNPRHKITKRGQNVTFRCDPISEHNRLYWYRQTLGQGPEFLTYFQNEAQLEKSRLLSDRFSAERPKGSFSTLEIQRTEQGDSAMYLCASSLGAVGEQYFGPGTRLTVT.

The V call is TRBV9, the J call TRBJ2-2, with TRBD2 identical over 7 bases. With 1 base clipped from V and 5 bases from J, the junction kept 8 bases outside the gene matches. CDR1 and CDR2 (germline): SGDLS, YYNGEE. This CDR3 is 16 amino acids long. The CDR3 nucleotides are TGTGCCAGCAGCGTACTAGCGGAAGGAAGAACCGGGGAGCTGTTTTTT. Translation: CASSVLAEGRTGELFF.

This chain uses TRBV11-2 with TRBJ2-7; D ambiguous. The germline gives CDR1 SGHAT, CDR2 FQNNGV. The CDR3 totals 12 residues. V gave up 5 bases and J gave up 3 bases, with 8 bases separating them. CDR3 loop: CASSPRFYEQYF. For the CDR3, the DNA is TGTGCCAGCAGCCCCCGGTTCTACGAGCAGTACTTC.

This chain links TRBV5-4 with TRBJ2-3; weak D call: TRBD2 (6 bases). The CDR3 extends over 19 amino acids. Germline-derived CDR1 and CDR2 are SGHNT and YYREEE (reference sequence). V lost 1 base, J lost 1 base, and 22 bases lay in between. This CDR3 reads CASSLRGLRRETGTDTQYF. For the CDR3, the DNA is TGTGCCAGCAGCTTGAGGGGATTAAGGAGGGAGACGGGCACAGATACGCAGTATTTT.

This clone came up once. The V gene is TRBV19, the J gene TRBJ2-5; tentatively, D is TRBD1 (5 bases). The CDR3 length is 15 residues. Germline V gene sequence: CDR1 LNHDA, CDR2 SQIVND (reference sequence). Trimming removed 4 bases at V and 1 base at J, with 13 bases between. Written as DNA, the CDR3 is TGTGCCAGTAGTAGAGCAATGGGGCCCCAAGAGACCCAGTACTTC. Translation: CASSRAMGPQETQYF.

A single count supports this clone. V gene TRBV18 combines with J gene TRBJ2-2; 7 bases are shared with TRBD1. Germline CDR1 is KGHSH and CDR2 is LQKENI. J was trimmed by 0 bases and V by 8 bases; bases with no gene match: 3. The CDR3 extends over 14 amino acids. The CDR3 is CASQQGTNTGELFF. CDR3 bases: TGTGCCAGCCAACAGGGGACGAACACCGGGGAGCTGTTTTTT.

The chain combines TRBV10-3 with TRBJ2-1; 9 nucleotides agree with TRBD2. The CDR3 runs to 13 residues. After removal of 10 bases from V and 2 bases from J, the junction contained 3 bases not matched to a gene. Germline-derived CDR1 and CDR2 are ENHRY and SYGVKD. For the CDR3, the DNA is TGTGCCACGACTAGCGGAACCTACAATGAGCAGTTCTTC. It translates to CATTSGTYNEQFF.

The rearrangement uses TRBV7-2 and TRBJ2-7, with D possibly called TRBD1 or TRBD2 (5 bases each). Looked up from germline, CDR1 is SGHTA and CDR2 is FQGNSA. The CDR3 runs to 13 residues. Deletions cut 0 bases from V and 6 bases from J, with 9 bases between. The chain's CDR3 is CASSLARDGEQYF. The CDR3 DNA reads TGTGCCAGCAGCTTAGCCAGGGACGGCGAGCAGTACTTC.

Points on this clone: This may come from a read error, since a much larger clone is one base off. The chain uses TRBV2 and TRBJ1-2; unclear D gene. The germline CDR1 and CDR2 sequences are SNHLY and FYNNEI. The CDR3 is 13 amino acids. In DNA, the CDR3 is TGTGCCAGCAGTGATAACAGCAACTATGGCTACATCTTC. Protein sequence: CASSDNSNYGYIF.

The chain couples TRBV5-4 to TRBJ2-1; 7 bases map to TRBD2. Germline V lookup: CDR1 SGHNT, CDR2 YYREEE (reference sequence). CDR3 length equals 15 residues. The trim removed 4 bases at V and 8 bases at J, leaving 12 bases unmatched. The CDR3: CASSPSGGRAYEQFF. The CDR3 DNA reads TGTGCCAGCAGCCCCTCTGGGGGGAGGGCCTATGAGCAGTTCTTC.

This clone has just a few counts. V gene TRBV14 combines with J gene TRBJ1-1, with 7 positions matching TRBD1. The V and J ends lost 1 base and 0 bases, in that order; junction bases with no gene match: 2. CDR1 and CDR2 (germline): SGHDN, FVKESK. The CDR3 is made up of 15 amino acids. The CDR3 nucleotides read TGTGCCAGCAGCCAAGGGGGGACAGTGAACACTGAAGCTTTCTTT. Protein: CASSQGGTVNTEAFF.

The V and J genes are TRBV28 and TRBJ1-4, with 8 bases that match TRBD1. Germline assignment: CDR1 MDHEN and CDR2 SYDVKM. The J segment lost 7 bases and the V segment lost 6 bases, leaving 10 bases of the junction unmatched. CDR3 length: 15 residues. The CDR3 protein is CASRDRTGTGEKLFF. CDR3 DNA sequence: TGTGCCAGCAGGGACCGGACAGGGACGGGTGAAAAACTGTTTTTT.

A word on this clone: The sample carries other DNA sequences with the same CDR3. V gene TRBV27 combines with J gene TRBJ2-5; TRBD2 agrees at 9 bases. CDR3 length: 16 amino acids. V shed 5 bases and J 0 bases; nucleotides not matched to a gene: 7. Looked up from germline, CDR1 is MNHEY and CDR2 is SMNVEV (reference sequence). CDR3 bases: TGTGCCAGCAGTCCGGGACTAGCCGGGAACCAAGAGACCCAGTACTTC. Translated, it gives CASSPGLAGNQETQYF.

The table lists this clone with a few counts. This chain uses TRBV5-1 with TRBJ2-1; D possibly matches TRBD1 or TRBD2 (5 bases each). V was cut by 1 base and J by 10 bases, with 9 bases left in between. Per germline, CDR1 SGHRS and CDR2 YFSETQ. The CDR3 runs 12 residues. CDR3 loop: CASSLRGGEQFF. CDR3 coding DNA: TGCGCCAGCAGCTTGAGGGGCGGGGAGCAGTTCTTC.

At least ten counts were recorded for this clone. The same CDR3 also results from other DNA sequences found in this sample. The rearrangement joins TRBV30 to TRBJ2-6; D ambiguous. This CDR3 spans 13 amino acids. Trimming pared 2 bases from V and 3 bases from J, leaving 5 bases between. CDR1 and CDR2 from the germline V gene are GTSNPN and SVGIG (reference sequence). CDR3 protein: CAWSFGGANVLTF. CDR3 bases: TGTGCCTGGAGTTTTGGTGGGGCCAACGTCCTGACTTTC.

The rearrangement uses TRBV9 and TRBJ2-1; 7 bases map to TRBD2. This CDR3 contains 16 residues. Germline V lookup: CDR1 SGDLS, CDR2 YYNGEE. V dropped 1 base and J dropped 2; count of bases not matched to a gene: 6. This chain's CDR3 is CASSVMGGGTYNEQFF. CDR3 nucleotide sequence: TGTGCCAGCAGCGTAATGGGCGGGGGAACCTACAATGAGCAGTTCTTC. The full variable domain, in which reference TRBV9 and TRBJ2-1 provide the parts outside the CDR3, is DSGVTQTPKHLITATGQRVTLRCSPRSGDLSVYWYQQSLDQGLQFLIQYYNGEERAKGNILERFSAQQFPDLHSELNLSSLELGDSALYFCASSVMGGGTYNEQFFGPGTRLTVL.

V and J are TRBV7-9 and TRBJ1-3, with D possibly matching TRBD1 (5 bases). This CDR3 is built from 12 residues. From germline, CDR1 is SEHNR and CDR2 FQNEAQ (reference sequence). Between the trimmed V and J ends, which lost 8 bases and 10 bases, there was a span of 15 bases. CDR3 nucleotide sequence: TGTGCCAGCGTCTCGCGAGGGGAGACCATATATTTT. It translates to CASVSRGETIYF.

This chain links TRBV21-1 with TRBJ2-6; TRBD1 is taken as the D call from the table, unchecked against the DNA. TRBV21-1 is classified as a pseudogene. The CDR3 consists of 19 residues. The CDR3 DNA reads TGTGCCAGCAGCAAAGACGGACAGGGCCGTTCCTCTGGGGCCAACGTCCTGACTTTC. It encodes CASSKDGQGRSSGANVLTF.

The V gene is TRBV6-1, the J gene TRBJ1-1; D gene uncertain. Germline-derived CDR1 and CDR2 are MNHNS and SASEGT. There are 13 residues in the CDR3. Trimming shortened V by 3 bases and J by 1 base, and 6 bases separated the two germline ends. The CDR3 reads CASSERENTEAFF. The CDR3 DNA follows: TGTGCCAGCAGTGAGCGAGAGAACACTGAAGCTTTCTTT.

V is TRBV5-1 and J is TRBJ1-1, with D uncertain. Per germline, CDR1 SGHRS and CDR2 YFSETQ. Trimming removed 0 bases from V and 3 bases from J, with 15 bases in between. This CDR3 is built from 16 residues. The CDR3 bases are TGCGCCAGCAGCTTGGGTCAGGAAAGTTGGGACACTGAAGCTTTCTTT. Translation gives CASSLGQESWDTEAFF.